Described below is a single TCR beta chain sequence and its context. Its antigen is as yet unknown. Additional DNA sequences in this sample encode the identical CDR3. Germline lookup yields CDR1 DFQATT and CDR2 SNEGSKA (reference sequence). The CDR3 is 11 residues long. V gave up 5 bases and J gave up 2 bases, with 6 bases separating them. The naive CD8 fraction comprised CD45RO-negative cells positively selected for CCR7 and excluded terminally differentiated effector memory CD45RA+ cells. These data originate in a study of shared clonotypes between healthy human individuals. The genomic DNA of each subset was split evenly across several immunoSEQ plates. Here immunoSEQ multiplex PCR was the method, and the copy in TCRdb shows in-frame clones only, minus some. Of under 600,000 clones listed, 95% to 98% are singletons. General study points: Four donors held approximately 4.5% of naive CD4 clonotypes in common. Rarefaction exposed incomplete sorted-subset sequencing despite large depth.

This TCR was sampled from a man aged 25-45 years in good health. Sequencing used naive CD8+ T cells sorted from blood. The chain joins TRBV20-1 to TRBJ1-1; D is unclear. The CDR3 sequence is CSAPLNTEAFF. Here the CDR3 DNA reads TGCAGTGCTCCTCTTAACACTGAAGCTTTCTTT.